Reported below is one TCR beta chain. Profiled with immunoSEQ multiplex PCR; TCRdb holds only in-frame clones, not every one. The profile shows roughly 100,000 clones, over 70% of them singletons. Germline lookup yields CDR1 LNHDA and CDR2 SQIVND (reference sequence). The V and J ends lost 4 bases and 1 base respectively, with 16 bases between them. The CDR3 runs to 16 residues. This sample is drawn from a study of T cell responses to AZD1222 COVID-19 vaccine. Specimen: peripheral blood, collected on day 0 of AZD1222 vaccination. J is TRBJ1-1 and V is TRBV19; D is unclear. The TCR was taken from an adult in good health. CDR3 protein: CASSKQEGQGNTEAFF. CDR3 bases: TGTGCCAGTAGTAAGCAGGAGGGCCAAGGGAACACTGAAGCTTTCTTT.